This T cell receptor beta chain was observed in a study of T-cell reconstitution after alpha-beta-depleted transplantation in children. A library of TCRbeta sequences, prepared with unique molecular identifiers, was generated. TCRdb ran MiXCR on the PCR reads and lists one entry per CDR3 protein. The table records about 360,000 distinct CDR3 sequences, roughly 14% of them present only once. This CDR3 has 16 residues. The germline CDR1 and CDR2 sequences are SGHRS and YFSETQ. Trimming left V 4 bases short and J 1 base short, with 17 bases between. Only a few counts were recorded for this clonotype. This receptor was obtained from a human donor who donated a stem cell graft to a child with Fanconi anemia. V usage is TRBV5-1 and J usage is TRBJ1-1, with D maybe TRBD1 (5 bases). The sequences come from PBMCs, collected from the stem cell graft. CDR3 DNA sequence: TGCGCCAGCAGCCCTCAATCGCGGGGCGGGAACACTGAAGCTTTCTTT. Protein sequence: CASSPQSRGGNTEAFF.